This T cell receptor (beta chain) was recorded in a study of lymphopenia after photon versus proton radiotherapy. As concerns this clone: Its target is unknown.

Repertoires were generated with immunoSEQ multiplex PCR, while TCRdb's copy carries only in-frame clones and drops some. The sample has 13,000 or so clones, around 90% seen once. Study-level results: Under photons, naive T cells and diversity fell while effector/memory populations rose. Only patients who died were analyzed for survival; proton advantage is unproven. After the lymphocyte nadir, photon-treated repertoires showed oligoclonal expansion, especially of CD8+ Temra cells.

The CDR3 is 15 amino acids. Germline assignment: CDR1 KGHSH and CDR2 LQKENI. Trimming took off 1 base at V and 4 bases at J, with 10 bases between the two ends. The sample here was peripheral blood, taken from a patient treated with photon-based radiotherapy. The sequence was collected from a man in his sixties with pancreatic cancer. The V and J genes are TRBV18 and TRBJ1-4, with D uncertain. The CDR3 region is CASSPRRQLNEKLFF. The CDR3 nucleotides are TGTGCCAGCTCACCACGGCGTCAGCTTAATGAAAAACTGTTTTTT.